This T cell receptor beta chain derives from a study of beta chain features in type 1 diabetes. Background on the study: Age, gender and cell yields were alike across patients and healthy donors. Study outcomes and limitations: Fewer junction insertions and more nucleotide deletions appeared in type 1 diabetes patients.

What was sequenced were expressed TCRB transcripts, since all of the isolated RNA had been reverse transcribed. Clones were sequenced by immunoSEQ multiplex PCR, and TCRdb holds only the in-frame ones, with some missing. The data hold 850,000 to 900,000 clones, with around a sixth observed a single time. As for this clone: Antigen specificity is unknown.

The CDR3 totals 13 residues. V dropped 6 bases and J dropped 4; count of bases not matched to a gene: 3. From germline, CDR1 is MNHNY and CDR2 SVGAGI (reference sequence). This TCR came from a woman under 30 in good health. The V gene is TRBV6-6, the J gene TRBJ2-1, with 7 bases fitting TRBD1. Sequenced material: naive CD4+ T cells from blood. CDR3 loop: CASSRQGYNEQFF. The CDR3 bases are TGTGCCAGCAGCCGACAGGGTTACAATGAGCAGTTCTTC.